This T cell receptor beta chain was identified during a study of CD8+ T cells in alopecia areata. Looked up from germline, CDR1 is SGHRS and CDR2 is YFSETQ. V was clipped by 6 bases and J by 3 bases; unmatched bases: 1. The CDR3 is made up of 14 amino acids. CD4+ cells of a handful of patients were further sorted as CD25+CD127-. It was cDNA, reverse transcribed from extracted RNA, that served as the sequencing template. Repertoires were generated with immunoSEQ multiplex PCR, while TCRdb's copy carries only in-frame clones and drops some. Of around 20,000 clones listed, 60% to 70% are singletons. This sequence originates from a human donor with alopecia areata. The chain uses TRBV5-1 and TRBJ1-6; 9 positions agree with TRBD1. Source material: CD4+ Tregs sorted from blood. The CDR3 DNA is TGCGCCAGCAAGACAGGGGGCTATAATTCACCCCTCCACTTT. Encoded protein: CASKTGGYNSPLHF.